These 25 T cell receptor beta chains came from one sample sequenced in a study of T-cell reconstitution after alpha-beta-depleted transplantation in children. Preparing the TCRbeta library involved the use of unique molecular identifiers. TCRdb reanalysed the PCR reads using MiXCR and keeps one entry per CDR3 protein. The sample includes under 60,000 distinct CDR3 sequences, 5.5% to 7.5% of them seen just once. Sample: PBMCs, mostly from graft donor cells, taken 60 days after TCRalphabeta/CD19-depleted stem cell transplant. These receptors were obtained from a female patient between 2 and 15 years old who had a stem cell transplant for aplastic anemia, so the T cells may come from the graft donor.

CDR3 coding DNA: TGTGCCAGCAGTGAATTGGCAGGGTGGGACTCACCCCTCCACTTT. This encodes CASSELAGWDSPLHF. The chain uses TRBV25-1 and TRBJ1-6; TRBD1 is a possible D gene (5 bases). Trimming cost V 1 base and J 10 bases, with 14 bases left between them. The CDR3 covers 15 residues. Germline-derived CDR1 and CDR2 are MGHDK and SYGVNS.

Ten or more counts support this clonotype. The genes are TRBV5-1 and TRBJ2-3; TRBD1 is a possible D gene (7 bases). CDR3 length equals 17 residues. Germline V gene lookup returns CDR1 SGHRS and CDR2 YFSETQ. V gave up 4 bases and J gave up 0 bases, with 18 bases separating them. The CDR3 region has the DNA TGCGCCAGCAGCCACGTCCTGACAGGGACTAGCACAGATACGCAGTATTTT. Translating it yields CASSHVLTGTSTDTQYF.

This clonotype was recorded at least ten times. This chain joins TRBV5-1 and TRBJ1-1, with D perhaps matching TRBD1 (6 bases). The germline V gene encodes CDR1 SGHRS and CDR2 YFSETQ. The CDR3 consists of 14 residues. V lost 5 bases, J lost 6 bases, and 17 bases lay in between. The CDR3 spells CASSRDKGLSEAFF. The CDR3 DNA reads TGCGCCAGCAGTCGGGACAAGGGATTATCTGAAGCTTTCTTT.

This clonotype was detected ten times or more. The chain recombines TRBV5-1 with TRBJ1-3; D gene unclear. Between the trimmed V and J ends, which lost 4 bases and 10 bases, there was a span of 15 bases. Germline V lookup: CDR1 SGHRS, CDR2 YFSETQ. This CDR3 spans 13 amino acids. The CDR3 loop is CASSLDSDGTIYF. The CDR3 DNA sequence: TGCGCCAGCAGCCTGGATAGCGATGGAACCATATATTTT.

This clonotype has ten or more counts. V is TRBV20-1 and J is TRBJ1-4, with TRBD1 as a possible D gene (5 bases). The CDR3 length is 15 residues. V lost 4 bases and J 6 bases, leaving 18 bases between the germline ends. Germline assignment: CDR1 DFQATT and CDR2 SNEGSKA (reference sequence). CDR3 sequence: CSATSGETTDEKLFF. The CDR3 DNA follows: TGCAGTGCTACGTCCGGAGAAACGACAGATGAAAAACTGTTTTTT.

This clonotype was detected many times. The chain is built from TRBV5-1 and TRBJ2-1; 7 positions agree with TRBD2. Germline V gene sequence: CDR1 SGHRS, CDR2 YFSETQ. This CDR3 has 15 amino acids. Trimming cost V 5 bases and J 3 bases; bases outside gene matches: 8. CDR3 protein: CASSPSGTNYNEQFF. CDR3 sequence (DNA): TGCGCCAGCAGTCCTTCCGGGACTAACTACAATGAGCAGTTCTTC. The full variable domain, in which reference TRBV5-1 and TRBJ2-1 provide the parts outside the CDR3, is KAGVTQTPRYLIKTRGQQVTLSCSPISGHRSVSWYQQTPGQGLQFLFEYFSETQRNKGNFPGRFSGRQFSNSRSEMNVSTLELGDSALYLCASSPSGTNYNEQFFGPGTRLTVL.

This clonotype was picked up many times. The rearrangement links TRBV2 to TRBJ2-1, with 9 bases identical to TRBD1. V lost 4 bases and J lost 4; bases outside the gene matches: 2. The CDR3 length is 14 residues. Per the germline V gene, CDR1 is SNHLY and CDR2 is FYNNEI. CDR3 DNA sequence: TGTGCCAGCAGTGGGGACAGGGTATACAATGAGCAGTTCTTC. Protein sequence: CASSGDRVYNEQFF.

This clonotype was seen ten or more times. V is TRBV21-1 and J is TRBJ2-7; the table's D call, TRBD2, has no DNA check behind it. TRBV21-1 is a known pseudogene. The CDR3 contains 12 residues. CDR3 bases: TGTGCCAGCAGCCCCCATGAGGGCGAGCAGTACGTC. This gives the protein CASSPHEGEQYV.

The sample holds many counts of this clonotype. This chain connects TRBV6-5 to TRBJ1-3; no clear D. The germline V and J ends were trimmed by 6 bases and 4 bases, with 16 bases remaining between them. The CDR3 runs 15 residues. Germline-derived CDR1 and CDR2 are MNHEY and SVGAGI. CDR3: CASSRSPMGGNTIYF. The CDR3 nucleotides are TGTGCCAGCAGCCGTAGTCCAATGGGGGGAAACACCATATATTTT.

This clonotype was counted many times. The gene calls are TRBV7-9 and TRBJ2-3, with a possible D match to TRBD2 (6 bases). CDR1 SEHNR and CDR2 FQNEAQ come from the germline V gene (reference sequence). CDR3 length: 18 residues. V gave up 0 bases and J gave up 2 bases, with 18 bases separating them. In nucleotides, the CDR3 is TGTGCCAGCAGCTTAGCGCGGATTTCTAGCGAGACCACAGATACGCAGTATTTT. This codes for CASSLARISSETTDTQYF.

In its sample, this clonotype was seen a few times. J is TRBJ1-1 and V is TRBV7-6; D is uncertain. The V gene lost 2 bases and the J gene lost 0 bases, with 10 bases spanning the gap. Germline CDR1 and CDR2: SGHVS and FNYEAQ. The CDR3 loop spans 15 amino acids. The CDR3 DNA follows: TGTGCCAGCAGCTTACGACCGCTTATGAACACTGAAGCTTTCTTT. It codes for CASSLRPLMNTEAFF.

The table lists this clonotype with many counts. V is TRBV10-1 and J is TRBJ2-3; D unclear. The CDR3 loop spans 11 amino acids. Per the germline V gene, CDR1 is WNHNN and CDR2 is SYGVQD (reference sequence). The CDR3 DNA reads as TGCGCGACCAGAGAGGCAGATACGCAGTATTTT. It encodes CATREADTQYF.

V gene TRBV7-8 combines with J gene TRBJ1-6; D is unclear. Germline lookup yields CDR1 SGHVS and CDR2 FQNEAQ. V lost 2 bases and J lost 5, with 13 bases in between. This CDR3 is built from 16 residues. CDR3 nucleotides: TGTGCCAGCAGCTTACTGGGCGACGGGGATAATTCACCCCTCCACTTT. This codes for CASSLLGDGDNSPLHF.

This clonotype has at least ten counts. V is TRBV10-3 and J is TRBJ2-7; 12 bases align to TRBD2. V gave up 4 bases and J gave up 2 bases; unmatched junction bases: 3. Looked up from germline, CDR1 is ENHRY and CDR2 is SYGVKD. The CDR3 length is 15 residues. In DNA form, the CDR3 reads TGTGCCATCAGTGCAACTAGCGGGAGGCCCTACGAGCAGTACTTC. Translating it yields CAISATSGRPYEQYF.

Many counts were recorded for this clonotype. The chain has TRBV6-1 and TRBJ2-3; either TRBD1 or TRBD2 may fit D (6 bases each). The CDR3 consists of 12 residues. The V and J ends lost 6 bases and 8 bases respectively, with 12 bases between them. Germline CDR1 and CDR2: MNHNS and SASEGT. The chain's CDR3 is CASRAGGGTQYF. The CDR3 DNA is TGTGCCAGCAGAGCCGGAGGGGGTACGCAGTATTTT.

Ten or more counts support this clonotype. This rearrangement joins TRBV20-1 to TRBJ2-7; D is unresolved. The CDR3 length is 11 residues. CDR1 is DFQATT and CDR2 is SNEGSKA in the germline V gene (reference sequence). V lost 7 bases and J 0 bases, leaving 7 bases between the germline ends. The CDR3 DNA is TGCAGTGTAAGGAGCTCCTACGAGCAGTACTTC. Translating gives CSVRSSYEQYF.

This clonotype was observed at least ten times. The rearrangement links TRBV18 to TRBJ2-5, with 7 bases lining up with TRBD1. Germline V gene sequence: CDR1 KGHSH, CDR2 LQKENI. V shed 4 bases, J shed 1 base, and the junction held 3 bases outside the gene matches. This CDR3 has 14 residues. The CDR3 here is CASSRSGGQETQYF. CDR3 DNA sequence: TGTGCCAGCTCACGCTCAGGGGGCCAAGAGACCCAGTACTTC.

This clonotype has ten or more counts. This rearrangement joins TRBV27 to TRBJ2-3, with TRBD1 as a possible D gene (5 bases). This CDR3 has 12 amino acids. Germline-derived CDR1 and CDR2 are MNHEY and SMNVEV (reference sequence). Trimming took off 2 bases at V and 10 bases at J, with 10 bases between the two ends. CDR3 residues: CASSLTQGSQYF. Here the CDR3 DNA reads TGTGCCAGCAGTTTAACCCAGGGCTCGCAGTATTTT.

This clonotype was picked up many times. This rearrangement joins TRBV28 to TRBJ2-2; 10 nucleotides agree with TRBD2. The CDR3 extends over 17 amino acids. The germline V gene has CDR1 MDHEN and CDR2 SYDVKM. After removal of 5 bases from V and 2 bases from J, the junction contained 8 bases not matched to a gene. The CDR3 sequence: CASSSPGLAVNTGELFF. CDR3 coding DNA: TGTGCCAGCAGTAGTCCCGGACTAGCGGTTAACACCGGGGAGCTGTTTTTT.

This clonotype was counted ten times or more. J is TRBJ1-2 and V is TRBV6-1, with TRBD1 matching over 8 bases. The CDR3 extends over 14 amino acids. The V gene's germline CDR1 is MNHNS and CDR2 SASEGT. After removal of 4 bases from V and 7 bases from J, the junction contained 8 bases not matched to a gene. As DNA, the CDR3 is TGTGCCAGCAGTGCCCCCGGACAGGGATCTGGCTACACCTTC. Amino acid sequence: CASSAPGQGSGYTF.

This clonotype was counted at least ten times. This chain joins TRBV20-1 and TRBJ2-7, with 9 bases that match TRBD1. Per germline, CDR1 DFQATT and CDR2 SNEGSKA (reference sequence). After removal of 6 bases from V and 7 bases from J, the junction contained 16 bases not matched to a gene. The CDR3 is 15 residues long. CDR3: CSARKGQGKKGEQYF. The CDR3 DNA is TGCAGTGCCCGGAAGGGACAGGGAAAAAAGGGAGAGCAGTACTTC.

This clonotype was observed at least ten times. V gene TRBV14 combines with J gene TRBJ2-3; D possibly corresponds to TRBD2 (6 bases). The CDR3 totals 14 residues. Trimming shortened V by 8 bases and J by 2 bases, and 14 bases separated the two germline ends. Germline CDR1 SGHDN, CDR2 FVKESK. In DNA form, the CDR3 reads TGTGCCAGCCGGTGGACTAACGACACAGATACGCAGTATTTT. Encoded protein: CASRWTNDTDTQYF. Full variable domain (missing parts from reference TRBV14 and TRBJ2-3): EAGVTQFPSHSVIEKGQTVTLRCDPISGHDNLYWYRRVMGKEIKFLLHFVKESKQDESGMPNNRFLAERTGGTYSTLKVQPAELEDSGVYFCASRWTNDTDTQYFGPGTRLTVL.

J is TRBJ2-1 and V is TRBV5-1; 12 bases map to TRBD2. Trimming took 3 bases from V and 1 from J; bases not matched to a gene: 11. Germline V CDR1 and CDR2: SGHRS, YFSETQ. There are 19 residues in the CDR3. In nucleotides, the CDR3 is TGCGCCAGCAGCTCCCCAACCTTCGGACTAGCGGGATCCTACAATGAGCAGTTCTTC. Its translation: CASSSPTFGLAGSYNEQFF.

The V gene is TRBV6-2 or TRBV6-3, the J gene TRBJ1-2, with D hard to call. Trimming pared 7 bases from V and 2 bases from J, leaving 17 bases between. This CDR3 comprises 15 residues. Per germline, CDR1 MNHEY and CDR2 SVGEGT. CDR3 sequence (DNA): TGTGCCAGCACCTACTCTTGGCCCTACAACTATGGCTACACCTTC. Residues: CASTYSWPYNYGYTF.

This clonotype was seen many times. The chain couples TRBV10-3 to TRBJ2-5; TRBD1 aligns across 11 bases. This CDR3 contains 14 residues. The V gene's germline CDR1 is ENHRY and CDR2 SYGVKD. The V and J ends lost 5 bases and 4 bases, in that order; junction bases with no gene match: 3. The CDR3 DNA follows: TGTGCCATCAGTAGGACAGGGGGCGTAGAGACCCAGTACTTC. It specifies CAISRTGGVETQYF.